This T cell receptor (beta chain) was observed in a study of cytomegalovirus exposure and HLA in healthy donors. Primers: 60 Vbeta forward and 13 Jbeta reverse. Some clones are missing from TCRdb's copy, which holds only in-frame ones; the method was immunoSEQ multiplex PCR. The top ten hold 9% to 10% of the sample, which has some 170,000 clones, approximately 80% seen once. Findings of the study overall: Productive status was seen about 87% or about 30% of the time for most TCR beta V segments in an earlier analysis. Sequencing depth across donors, presence/absence analyses assumed, was roughly uniform. Links to common viral pathogens appeared, in a later analysis, for several of the most significant clusters.

As to this clone: What it binds is not known.

The CDR3 runs to 13 residues. CDR1 is MNHEY, CDR2 SVGAGI, per germline. The V gene lost 0 bases and the J gene lost 6 bases, with 6 bases spanning the gap. The sample taken for sequencing was PBMCs. The source is a young man in good health and CMV-seropositive. The chain carries TRBV6-5 and TRBJ2-1, with D tentatively TRBD1 (5 bases). The CDR3 loop is CASSYSRANEQFF. The CDR3 coding sequence is TGTGCCAGCAGTTACTCCAGGGCCAATGAGCAGTTCTTC.